These 12 T cell receptor beta chains originate from one sample sequenced in a study of T cells and copy number aberrations in small-cell lung cancer listed by TCRdb under 2021. The library was obtained by the immunoSEQ multiplex PCR assay. TCRdb took this table from immuneACCESS and kept in-frame rearrangements with V and J called. Such tables lack part of the clones; where checked against another copy, unresolved V genes explain under half of the gap, and the rest is unexplained. Counted in this sample were more than 5,000 clones; approximately 76% of them appeared once. Of the sample, around 9% is held by the ten largest clones. The source material was tumor tissue. These receptors were taken from a middle-aged man with small cell lung cancer.

The chain couples TRBV5-4 to TRBJ2-2; possible D gene TRBD2, 6 bases. The ends were cut back, 0 bases at V and 5 bases at J, with 11 bases in the middle. The CDR3 length is 15 residues. CDR1 is SGHNT, CDR2 YYREEE, per germline (reference sequence). In DNA, the CDR3 is TGTGCCAGCAGCTTGGCGGGAGCAGGGACCGGGGAGCTGTTTTTT. This gives the protein CASSLAGAGTGELFF.

J is TRBJ1-2 and V is TRBV27; the D gene is possibly TRBD1 (6 bases). The CDR3 consists of 12 residues. The V end was cut by 3 bases, the J end by 6 bases, with 8 bases between. Germline CDR1 is MNHEY and CDR2 is SMNVEV (reference sequence). CDR3 amino acids: CASSFAGDGYTF. The CDR3 bases are TGTGCCAGCAGTTTTGCAGGGGATGGCTACACCTTC.

This chain connects TRBV6-5 to TRBJ2-7; D ambiguous. The CDR3 length is 14 residues. Germline V gives CDR1 MNHEY, CDR2 SVGAGI. V lost 0 bases to trimming and J lost 2 bases, with 8 bases between them. This CDR3 reads CASSYSSETYEQYF. DNA for the CDR3: TGTGCCAGCAGTTACTCTTCAGAAACCTACGAGCAGTACTTC.

The chain is built from TRBV27 and TRBJ1-2; no clear D gene. The CDR3 sequence is 15 residues long. Trimming pared 4 bases from V and 6 bases from J, leaving 18 bases between. Germline CDR1 reads MNHEY; CDR2 reads SMNVEV (reference sequence). CDR3 DNA: TGTGCCAGCAGTTCAGCCTCTACCTCAGGTGATGGCTACACCTTC. Translation: CASSSASTSGDGYTF.

This chain connects TRBV4-2 to TRBJ2-3, with TRBD2 matching 8 bases. Germline loops: CDR1 LGHNA, CDR2 YNFKEQ. This CDR3 region has 17 residues. With 5 bases clipped from V and 2 bases from J, the junction kept 12 bases outside the gene matches. The CDR3 sequence: CASSSQGGRLSTDTQYF. DNA of the CDR3: TGTGCCAGCAGCTCCCAGGGCGGGAGGCTCTCCACAGATACGCAGTATTTT.

The V gene is TRBV19, the J gene TRBJ2-7; D is uncertain. Trimming cost V 0 bases and J 1 base, with 4 bases left between them. CDR1 and CDR2 from the germline V gene are LNHDA and SQIVND (reference sequence). The CDR3 has 13 residues. DNA for the CDR3: TGTGCCAGTAGTATAGACACGTCCTACGAGCAGTACTTC. Translating gives CASSIDTSYEQYF.

Comments on this clone: Additional DNA sequences in this sample encode the identical CDR3. The CDR3 protein is CAISESVGTSYEQYF. CDR3 bases: TGTGCCATCAGTGAGTCTGTGGGGACGTCCTACGAGCAGTACTTC. The chain joins TRBV10-3 to TRBJ2-7; perhaps D is TRBD1 or TRBD2 (5 bases each). CDR1 is ENHRY and CDR2 is SYGVKD in the germline V gene. The CDR3 consists of 15 residues. Deletions cut 0 bases from V and 1 base from J, with 10 bases between.

The chain couples TRBV19 to TRBJ2-3; D is possibly TRBD1 (7 bases). The CDR3 has 15 amino acids. V was clipped by 3 bases and J by 5 bases, with 15 bases between them. The germline V gene has CDR1 LNHDA and CDR2 SQIVND (reference sequence). CDR3 DNA: TGTGCCAGTAGTATGCTGACAGGGCGGGGAGATACGCAGTATTTT. It encodes CASSMLTGRGDTQYF.

The chain links TRBV30 to TRBJ2-2; D is unresolved. Trimming took 3 bases from V and 1 from J, leaving 3 bases between them. Germline lookup yields CDR1 GTSNPN and CDR2 SVGIG (reference sequence). The CDR3 totals 12 residues. In DNA form, the CDR3 reads TGTGCCTGGAGAGGGAACACCGGGGAGCTGTTTTTT. Translating gives CAWRGNTGELFF.

V and J are TRBV2 and TRBJ2-5, with D possibly matching TRBD2 (5 bases). CDR3 length: 16 residues. Germline CDR1 reads SNHLY; CDR2 reads FYNNEI. The ends were cut back, 6 bases at V and 9 bases at J, with 26 bases in the middle. CDR3 sequence (DNA): TGTGCCAGCAGCCCAATCCCGACCCGAGAGACCGGGGCCCAGTACTTC. Amino acids: CASSPIPTRETGAQYF.

This rearrangement joins TRBV9 to TRBJ2-5, with 11 bases that match TRBD1. The CDR3 extends over 15 amino acids. V lost 3 bases to trimming and J lost 4 bases; unmatched junction nucleotides: 5. Looked up from germline, CDR1 is SGDLS and CDR2 is YYNGEE. Here the CDR3 DNA reads TGTGCCAGCAGCGGCGGACAGGGGGCGGGAGAGACCCAGTACTTC. Residues: CASSGGQGAGETQYF.

This clone was recorded a few times. The chain recombines TRBV5-1 with TRBJ2-3, with 9 bases lining up with TRBD2. This CDR3 is 14 amino acids long. J lost 6 bases, V lost 5 bases, and 7 bases had no gene match. The germline CDR1 and CDR2 sequences are SGHRS and YFSETQ. The CDR3 sequence: CASRGSGRLDTQYF. CDR3 sequence (DNA): TGCGCCAGCAGAGGCAGCGGGAGGTTGGATACGCAGTATTTT.